Each of the 18 T cell receptor beta chains below was sequenced from the same sample in a study of T cell responses to AZD1222 COVID-19 vaccine. Sequencing was performed with immunoSEQ multiplex PCR; in TCRdb, only in-frame clones are kept and a portion is missing. Of about 130,000 clones in the sample, about 87% are singletons; the top ten hold 3.5% to 4.5%. The sequencing here drew on peripheral blood, taken on day 0 of AZD1222 vaccination. These receptors originate from an adult in good health.

This sequence joins TRBV6-5 and TRBJ1-1, with TRBD1 matching 9 bases. The CDR3 spans 13 residues. Per germline, CDR1 MNHEY and CDR2 SVGAGI. The ends lost 11 bases at V and 0 bases at J; junction bases unmatched: 4. CDR3 bases: TGTGCCGTCGGACAGGGGTTGAACACTGAAGCTTTCTTT. Its translation is CAVGQGLNTEAFF.

V and J are TRBV19 and TRBJ1-2, with unresolved D. The V end was cut by 3 bases, the J end by 1 base, with 9 bases between. The CDR3 sequence is 14 residues long. CDR1 is LNHDA, CDR2 SQIVND, per germline (reference sequence). CDR3 DNA: TGTGCCAGTAGTATCACCCAGGATAACTATGGCTACACCTTC. It codes for CASSITQDNYGYTF.

The CDR3 nucleotides are TGTGCCAGTAGAATGGGGAGCGGGAACACCGGGGAGCTGTTTTTT. Its translation: CASRMGSGNTGELFF. The rearrangement joins TRBV9 to TRBJ2-2; maybe TRBD2 (5 bases). The length of the CDR3 is 15 residues. Germline V gene lookup returns CDR1 SGDLS and CDR2 YYNGEE. Trimming stripped 8 bases from V and 1 base from J, with 15 bases between.

V usage is TRBV7-9 and J usage is TRBJ2-3; 8 bases agree with TRBD1. Unmatched junction bases numbered 12, after V lost 7 bases and J lost 6 bases. The CDR3 contains 15 residues. CDR1 and CDR2 from the germline V gene are SEHNR and FQNEAQ (reference sequence). In DNA form, the CDR3 reads TGTGCCAGCACCATTCAGGGGGCCCGCAAGGATACGCAGTATTTT. As protein: CASTIQGARKDTQYF.

The rearrangement joins TRBV6-5 to TRBJ1-6; D might be TRBD1 (5 bases). This CDR3 is built from 14 residues. Germline V gene lookup returns CDR1 MNHEY and CDR2 SVGAGI. The V end was cut by 6 bases, the J end by 7 bases, with 13 bases between. Written as DNA, the CDR3 is TGTGCCAGCAGCCTCGACAGAGTCAATTCACCCCTCCACTTT. It codes for CASSLDRVNSPLHF.

The V call is TRBV29-1, the J call TRBJ1-1; 7 bases fit TRBD1. Germline V gene data show CDR1 as SQVTM and CDR2 as ANQGSEA. The CDR3 is 13 residues long. Germline trimming cut 7 bases from V and 2 bases from J; bases unmatched to any gene: 7. The CDR3 DNA sequence: TGCAGCGCCCCGACAGGGTTAAACACTGAAGCTTTCTTT. Amino acid sequence: CSAPTGLNTEAFF.

The chain joins TRBV19 to TRBJ2-2; no clear D gene. This CDR3 has 13 amino acids. V was cut by 8 bases and J by 0 bases, with 7 bases left in between. Germline loops: CDR1 LNHDA, CDR2 SQIVND (reference sequence). The CDR3 nucleotides read TGTGCCAGTCAACAGCCGAACACCGGGGAGCTGTTTTTT. Translated: CASQQPNTGELFF. Full variable domain (remainder filled in from reference TRBV19 and TRBJ2-2): DGGITQSPKYLFRKEGQNVTLSCEQNLNHDAMYWYRQDPGQGLRLIYYSQIVNDFQKGDIAEGYSVSREKKESFPLTVTSAQKNPTAFYLCASQQPNTGELFFGEGSRLTVL.

The chain links TRBV9 to TRBJ1-4, with D possibly matching TRBD1 (5 bases). There are 15 residues in the CDR3. The V and J ends lost 0 bases and 3 bases respectively, with 9 bases between them. Germline CDR1 is SGDLS and CDR2 is YYNGEE. DNA for the CDR3: TGTGCCAGCAGCGTAGCGAAGGGGTCTAATGAAAAACTGTTTTTT. Translated: CASSVAKGSNEKLFF.

The gene calls are TRBV3-1 (or the pseudogene TRBV3-2) and TRBJ2-7, with 9 bases identical to TRBD2. Germline CDR1 LGHDT, CDR2 YNNKEL (reference sequence). V shed 4 bases and J 4 bases; nucleotides not matched to a gene: 20. This CDR3 region has 19 residues. The CDR3 DNA sequence: TGTGCCAGCAGCCCGCAAGCGCCTCCGGGACTAGCCTCGGGATACGAGCAGTACTTC. Its protein is CASSPQAPPGLASGYEQYF.

The chain links TRBV7-2 to TRBJ1-3, with D maybe TRBD1 (5 bases). The germline CDR1 and CDR2 sequences are SGHTA and FQGNSA. The germline V and J ends were trimmed by 5 bases and 2 bases, with 16 bases remaining between them. The CDR3 consists of 16 residues. Here the CDR3 DNA reads TGTGCCAGCAGCAATACCCGAGGGGCACCTGGAAACACCATATATTTT. This codes for CASSNTRGAPGNTIYF.

This rearrangement joins TRBV27 to TRBJ2-1; weak D call: TRBD2 (5 bases). The CDR3 has 16 residues. Per the germline V gene, CDR1 is MNHEY and CDR2 is SMNVEV (reference sequence). V was trimmed by 2 bases and J by 4 bases, leaving 15 bases between them. The CDR3 protein is CASSLVERVTYNEQFF. DNA for the CDR3: TGTGCCAGCAGTTTAGTTGAGAGGGTAACGTACAATGAGCAGTTCTTC.

The CDR3 DNA follows: TGTGCCAGCAGCTTAAGCCCCGGGACACAGAACACTGAAGCTTTCTTT. It yields the protein CASSLSPGTQNTEAFF. The chain combines TRBV11-2 with TRBJ1-1; D is perhaps TRBD1 (6 bases). V dropped 2 bases and J dropped 1 base, with 14 bases sitting between them. The CDR3 is made up of 16 amino acids. CDR1 and CDR2 (germline): SGHAT, FQNNGV.

The chain recombines TRBV6-5 with TRBJ2-7; possible D gene TRBD2, 6 bases. V lost 4 bases, J lost 6 bases, and 13 bases lay in between. The length of the CDR3 is 13 residues. In germline, CDR1 is MNHEY, CDR2 SVGAGI. In DNA form, the CDR3 reads TGTGCCAGCAGTTTCGAACGGGAGCGCGAGCAGTACTTC. It translates to CASSFEREREQYF.

J is TRBJ1-2 and V is TRBV9; 8 bases agree with TRBD1. J lost 3 bases, V lost 0 bases, and 4 bases had no gene match. This CDR3 comprises 15 residues. Looked up from germline, CDR1 is SGDLS and CDR2 is YYNGEE. The DNA of the CDR3 is TGTGCCAGCAGCGTAGGTGTGACAGGGGACTATGGCTACACCTTC. Translated: CASSVGVTGDYGYTF.

The chain employs TRBV19 and TRBJ2-3, with TRBD1 matching over 9 bases. With V trimmed by 4 bases and J by 4 bases, 9 bases remained unmatched. The CDR3 contains 16 residues. Germline lookup yields CDR1 LNHDA and CDR2 SQIVND (reference sequence). The CDR3 sequence: CASSNAGTGPSDTQYF. The CDR3 DNA follows: TGTGCCAGTAGTAACGCCGGGACAGGGCCCTCAGATACGCAGTATTTT.

The chain recombines TRBV2 with TRBJ2-3; 13 bases match TRBD2. The germline CDR1 and CDR2 sequences are SNHLY and FYNNEI. With 5 bases clipped from V and 6 bases from J, the junction kept 5 bases outside the gene matches. This CDR3 has 15 residues. The CDR3 loop reads CASSFRLAGGDTQYF. The CDR3 region has the DNA TGTGCCAGCAGTTTCCGACTAGCGGGGGGTGATACGCAGTATTTT.

The V gene is TRBV6-4, the J gene TRBJ1-6; D is ambiguous. V was trimmed by 6 bases and J by 2 bases, leaving 17 bases between them. Germline CDR1 MRHNA, CDR2 SNTAGT. This CDR3 comprises 17 residues. As DNA, the CDR3 is TGTGCCAGCAGGTACTCCCCTCGACCCCCCTATAATTCACCCCTCCACTTT. As protein: CASRYSPRPPYNSPLHF.

The chain carries TRBV5-5 and TRBJ1-4; D not resolved. The CDR3 loop spans 16 amino acids. The V end was cut by 4 bases, the J end by 0 bases, with 13 bases between. Germline-derived CDR1 and CDR2 are SGHKS and YYEKEE (reference sequence). CDR3 region: CASSRAKGTTNEKLFF. The CDR3 DNA is TGTGCCAGCAGCCGGGCAAAAGGGACAACTAATGAAAAACTGTTTTTT.